The clone carrying this T cell receptor (beta chain) was seen repeatedly, ten times or more. Its antigen is as yet unknown. This sample was included in a study of blood T cells in healthy people across ages. General study results and limits: Whereas aged donors had fewer naive CD4+ cells, long-lived donors had more of them and higher diversity.

The CDR3 covers 16 residues. CDR1 SGHTA and CDR2 FQGNSA come from the germline V gene. J gave up 4 bases and V 2 bases, and 9 bases lay outside the gene matches. Sample-barcoded 5' priming and a J-beta primer mix drove a second PCR of about 7 to 12 cycles. All samples gave at least 2.5 million CDR3-containing paired-end reads. TCRdb reanalysed the 5' RACE reads using MiXCR and keeps one entry per CDR3 protein. Of about 570,000 distinct CDR3 sequences detected, approximately 30% appear once; the ten largest clones hold around a sixth. V and J are TRBV7-2 and TRBJ2-5, with TRBD2 matching 8 bases. Sequenced: blood. The receptor was derived from a woman in her seventies in good health. CDR3 sequence: CASSLQRAGGSETQYF. In nucleotides, the CDR3 is TGTGCCAGCAGCTTACAGAGGGCGGGGGGATCAGAGACCCAGTACTTC.